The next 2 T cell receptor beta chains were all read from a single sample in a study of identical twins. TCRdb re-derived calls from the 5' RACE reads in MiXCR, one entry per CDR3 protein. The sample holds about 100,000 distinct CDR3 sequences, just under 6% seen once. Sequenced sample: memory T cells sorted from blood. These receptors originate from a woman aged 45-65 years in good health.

The DNA for the CDR3 is TGCAGTGCTAGACTCCAGGGGGGAGATGGCTACACCTTC. It translates to CSARLQGGDGYTF. J is TRBJ1-2 and V is TRBV20-1, with TRBD1 identical over 7 bases. Unmatched junction bases numbered 6, after V lost 2 bases and J lost 6 bases. Germline lookup yields CDR1 DFQATT and CDR2 SNEGSKA (reference sequence). The CDR3 consists of 13 residues.

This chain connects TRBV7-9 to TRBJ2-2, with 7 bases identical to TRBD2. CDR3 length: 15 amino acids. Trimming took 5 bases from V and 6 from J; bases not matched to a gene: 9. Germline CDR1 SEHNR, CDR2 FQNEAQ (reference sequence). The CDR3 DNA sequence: TGTGCCAGCAGCAGTAGCGGGTCCATCTCCGGGGAGCTGTTTTTT. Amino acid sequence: CASSSSGSISGELFF.